The T cell receptor beta chain described here comes from a study of neurological immune-mediated disorders. The study, taken as a whole, reports: HTLV-1-associated myelopathy had the most TCR clonal expansion, and multiple sclerosis had the least, less than healthy controls.

TCRdb fed the 5' RACE reads into MiXCR, producing one record per CDR3 protein. In the table there are about 120,000 distinct CDR3 sequences, roughly 3.2% of which are singletons. This clonotype has ten or more counts. The antigen is undetermined. Germline values: CDR1 DFQATT, CDR2 SNEGSKA (reference sequence). The CDR3 runs 13 residues. The V end was cut by 0 bases, the J end by 0 bases, with 6 bases between. V is TRBV20-1 and J is TRBJ2-7; D remains ambiguous. Sequenced input: PBMCs. The sequence came from a woman between 25 and 40 years old with multiple sclerosis. CDR3 protein: CSARDGSSYEQYF. CDR3 nucleotides: TGCAGTGCTAGAGACGGTTCCTCCTACGAGCAGTACTTC.